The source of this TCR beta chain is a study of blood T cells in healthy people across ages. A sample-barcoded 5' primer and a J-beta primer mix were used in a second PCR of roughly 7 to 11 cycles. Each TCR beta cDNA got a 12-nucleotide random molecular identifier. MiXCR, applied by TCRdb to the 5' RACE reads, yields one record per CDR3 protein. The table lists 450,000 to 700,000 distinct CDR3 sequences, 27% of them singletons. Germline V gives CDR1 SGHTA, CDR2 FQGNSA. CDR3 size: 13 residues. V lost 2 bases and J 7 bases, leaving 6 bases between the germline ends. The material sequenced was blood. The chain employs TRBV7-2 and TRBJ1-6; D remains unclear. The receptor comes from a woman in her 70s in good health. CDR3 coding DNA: TGTGCCAGCAGCTTACAAGCGAATTCACCCCTCCACTTT. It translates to CASSLQANSPLHF. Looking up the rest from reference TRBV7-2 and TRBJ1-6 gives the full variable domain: GAGVSQSPSNKVTEKGKDVELRCDPISGHTALYWYRQSLGQGLEFLIYFQGNSAPDKSGLPSDRFSAERTGGSVSTLTIQRTQQEDSAVYLCASSLQANSPLHFGNGTRLTVT.